These T cell receptor beta chains were read from a single sample in a study of radiotherapy plus CTLA-4 blockade in lung cancer. Produced via immunoSEQ multiplex PCR; TCRdb's table is partial and in-frame only. The profile covers tens of thousands of clones, with 63% appearing a single time and less than 20% taken by the ten largest. The sample here was peripheral blood, taken from a patient treated with radiotherapy plus ipilimumab. These receptors were collected from a human donor with non-small cell lung cancer who had a partial response to radiotherapy plus ipilimumab. Each CDR3 is given with its conserved first and last residue. The order of the fields is clone size, V gene, J gene, CDR3 protein. Clone size is shown for a subset of rows, as once, few, many or a class of expanded clone.

>-|TRBV30|TRBJ2-3
CAWSVGAGVLDTQYF
>once|TRBV7-9|TRBJ1-5
CASSRASGGLNQPQHF
>-|TRBV6-1|TRBJ1-3
CASREGWPSGNTIYF
>few|TRBV7-9|TRBJ1-2
CASSSGQGAHYGYTF
>-|TRBV25-1|TRBJ1-2
CASSDLSGSVLGYGYTF
>-|TRBV30|TRBJ2-3
CAWRLDSSTDTQYF
>few|TRBV6-4|TRBJ2-7
CASSEGPSGYYEQYF
>-|TRBV5-1|TRBJ2-5
CASSWSGGRGETQYF
>-|TRBV13|TRBJ2-5
CASSLQGASETQYF
>many|TRBV7-9|TRBJ1-4
CASTEKEDRVGKLFF
>medium-sized|TRBV7-9|TRBJ2-7
CASSLLDRAGNYEQYF
>-|TRBV2|TRBJ1-1
CASREQGPTAEAFF
>few|TRBV4-3|TRBJ2-1
CASSLYRGGNEQFF
>-|TRBV4-1|TRBJ2-7
CASSQDPRYDYEQYF
>-|TRBV13|TRBJ2-5
CASSLTGAETQYF
>few|TRBV6-1|TRBJ2-5
CASRSTSGRSETQYF
>few|TRBV18|TRBJ2-1
CASSGTSHHEQFF
>-|TRBV10-3|TRBJ1-5
CAISEQVNQPQHF
>-|TRBV7-2|TRBJ1-1
CAGLSQRVTTEAFF
>-|TRBV5-8|TRBJ2-6
CASSDPGESGANVLTF
>-|TRBV4-1|TRBJ1-2
CASSQDRGQVQNPVGNYGYTF
>once|TRBV9|TRBJ2-1
CASSVGGGSYNEQFF
>-|TRBV30|TRBJ1-2
CAWKRDRGRLWGYTF
>-|TRBV4-1|TRBJ1-2
CASSQASITTGYGYTF
>few|TRBV5-4|TRBJ2-3
CASSLRTGGSTDTQYF
>-|TRBV7-3|TRBJ1-1
CASSSPTGTEAFF
>-|TRBV6-1|TRBJ2-7
CASSGGGTAVRPSSYEQYF
>-|TRBV2|TRBJ2-6
CAGGAGGVGGANVLTF